This TCR beta chain was retrieved from a study of response to subunit inactivated influenza vaccine. TCRdb re-called the RT-PCR reads through MiXCR, storing one row per CDR3 protein. The table lists about 160,000 distinct CDR3 sequences, 11% of them singletons, with around an eighth in the top ten. V shed 3 bases and J shed 1 base, with 7 bases lying between them. This CDR3 region has 14 residues. From germline, CDR1 is SNHLY and CDR2 FYNNEI. The V call is TRBV2, the J call TRBJ2-1; tentatively, D is TRBD1 (5 bases). The sample in question was non-naive T cells sorted from PBMCs, obtained about 40 days after vaccination. This clonotype originated in a man between 50 and 59 years old who received an inactivated influenza vaccine. This CDR3 reads CASSDGASYNEQFF. The CDR3 coding sequence is TGTGCCAGCAGTGATGGGGCGTCCTACAATGAGCAGTTCTTC. The variable domain in full, with the rest retrieved from reference TRBV2 and TRBJ2-1, is EPEVTQTPSHQVTQMGQEVILRCVPISNHLYFYWYRQILGQKVEFLVSFYNNEISEKSEIFDDQFSVERPDGSNFTLKIRSTKLEDSAMYFCASSDGASYNEQFFGPGTRLTVL.